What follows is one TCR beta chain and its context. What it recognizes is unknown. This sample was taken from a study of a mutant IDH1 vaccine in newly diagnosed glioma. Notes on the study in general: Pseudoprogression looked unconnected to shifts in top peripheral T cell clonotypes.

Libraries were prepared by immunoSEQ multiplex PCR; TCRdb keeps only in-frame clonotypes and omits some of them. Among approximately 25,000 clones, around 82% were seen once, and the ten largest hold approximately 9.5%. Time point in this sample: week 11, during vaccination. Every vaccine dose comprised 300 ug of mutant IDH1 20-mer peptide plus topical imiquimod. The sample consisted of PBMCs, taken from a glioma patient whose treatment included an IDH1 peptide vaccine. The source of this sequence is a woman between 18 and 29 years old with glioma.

CDR3 in DNA: TGTGCCAGCACGCGGGACAGGGTCGACGAGCAGTACTTC. Translated: CASTRDRVDEQYF. This chain uses TRBV2 with TRBJ2-7, with TRBD1 matching over 9 bases. CDR1 is SNHLY and CDR2 is FYNNEI in the germline V gene. Germline trimming cut 7 bases from V and 5 bases from J; bases unmatched to any gene: 6. The CDR3 consists of 13 residues.